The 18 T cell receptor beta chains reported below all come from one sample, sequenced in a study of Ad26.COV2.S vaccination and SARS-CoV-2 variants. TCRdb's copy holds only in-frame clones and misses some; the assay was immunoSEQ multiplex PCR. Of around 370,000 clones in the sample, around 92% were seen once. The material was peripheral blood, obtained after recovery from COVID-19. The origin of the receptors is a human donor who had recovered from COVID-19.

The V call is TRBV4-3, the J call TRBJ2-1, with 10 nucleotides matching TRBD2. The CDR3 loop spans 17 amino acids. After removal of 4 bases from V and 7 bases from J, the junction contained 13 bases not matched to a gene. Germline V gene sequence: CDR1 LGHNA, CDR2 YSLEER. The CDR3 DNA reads TGCGCCAGCAGCCCGCCTCGGGTCGGTAGCGGGGGGAATGAGCAGTTCTTC. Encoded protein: CASSPPRVGSGGNEQFF.

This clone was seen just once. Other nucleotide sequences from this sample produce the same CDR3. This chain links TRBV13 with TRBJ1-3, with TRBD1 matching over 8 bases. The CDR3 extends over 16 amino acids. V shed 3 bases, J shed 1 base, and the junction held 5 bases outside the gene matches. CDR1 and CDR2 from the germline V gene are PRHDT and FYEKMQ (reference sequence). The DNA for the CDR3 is TGTGCCAGCAGCTTTTCCGACAGGGGATCTGGAAACACCATATATTTT. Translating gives CASSFSDRGSGNTIYF. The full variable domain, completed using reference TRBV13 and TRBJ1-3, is AAGVIQSPRHLIKEKRETATLKCYPIPRHDTVYWYQQGPGQDPQFLISFYEKMQSDKGSIPDRFSAQQFSDYHSELNMSSLELGDSALYFCASSFSDRGSGNTIYFGEGSWLTVV.

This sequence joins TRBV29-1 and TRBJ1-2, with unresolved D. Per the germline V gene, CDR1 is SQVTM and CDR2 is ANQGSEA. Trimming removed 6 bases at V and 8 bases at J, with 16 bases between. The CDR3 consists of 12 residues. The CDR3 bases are TGCAGCGTCGAGAGCTCCTCCGGGGGCTACACCTTC. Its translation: CSVESSSGGYTF. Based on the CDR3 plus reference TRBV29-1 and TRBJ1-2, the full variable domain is SAVISQKPSRDICQRGTSLTIQCQVDSQVTMMFWYRQQPGQSLTLIATANQGSEATYESGFVIDKFPISRPNLTFSTLTVSNMSPEDSSIYLCSVESSSGGYTFGSGTRLTVV.

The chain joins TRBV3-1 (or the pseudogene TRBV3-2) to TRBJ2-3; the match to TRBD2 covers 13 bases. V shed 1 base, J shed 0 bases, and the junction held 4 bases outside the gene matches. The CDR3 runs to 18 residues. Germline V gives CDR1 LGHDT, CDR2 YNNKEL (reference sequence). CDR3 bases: TGTGCCAGCAGCCAAGGACTAGCGGGGGGTGTTAGCACAGATACGCAGTATTTT. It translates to CASSQGLAGGVSTDTQYF.

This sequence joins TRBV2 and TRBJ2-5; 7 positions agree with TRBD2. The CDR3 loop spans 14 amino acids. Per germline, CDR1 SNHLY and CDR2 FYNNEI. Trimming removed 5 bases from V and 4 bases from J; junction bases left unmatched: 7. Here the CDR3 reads CASSLAEAGETQYF. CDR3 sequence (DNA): TGTGCCAGCAGTCTAGCGGAAGCGGGAGAGACCCAGTACTTC.

CDR3 sequence: CASSFGYRTEAFF. The CDR3, as DNA: TGCGCCAGCAGCTTTGGGTATCGTACTGAAGCTTTCTTT. The chain combines TRBV5-1 with TRBJ1-1, with D unclear. The germline gives CDR1 SGHRS, CDR2 YFSETQ. The ends were cut back, 2 bases at V and 5 bases at J, with 10 bases in the middle. This CDR3 region has 13 residues.

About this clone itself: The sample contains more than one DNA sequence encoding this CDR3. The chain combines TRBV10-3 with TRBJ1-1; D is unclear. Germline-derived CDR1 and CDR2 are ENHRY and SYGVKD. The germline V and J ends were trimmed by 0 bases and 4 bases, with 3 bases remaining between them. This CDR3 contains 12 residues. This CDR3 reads CAISESGTEAFF. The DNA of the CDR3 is TGTGCCATCAGTGAGTCGGGCACTGAAGCTTTCTTT.

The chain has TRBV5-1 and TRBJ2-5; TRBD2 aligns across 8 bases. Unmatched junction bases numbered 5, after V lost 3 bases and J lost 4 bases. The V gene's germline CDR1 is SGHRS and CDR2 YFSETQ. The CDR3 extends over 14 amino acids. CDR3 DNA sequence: TGCGCCAGCAGCTCAGGACTAGCTGGAGAGACCCAGTACTTC. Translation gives CASSSGLAGETQYF. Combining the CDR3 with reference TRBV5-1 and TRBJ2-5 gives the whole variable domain KAGVTQTPRYLIKTRGQQVTLSCSPISGHRSVSWYQQTPGQGLQFLFEYFSETQRNKGNFPGRFSGRQFSNSRSEMNVSTLELGDSALYLCASSSGLAGETQYFGPGTRLLVL.

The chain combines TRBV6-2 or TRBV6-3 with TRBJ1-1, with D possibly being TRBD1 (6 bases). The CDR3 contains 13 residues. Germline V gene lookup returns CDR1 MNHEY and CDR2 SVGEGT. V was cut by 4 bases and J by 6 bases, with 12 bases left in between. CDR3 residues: CASSLGGSAEAFF. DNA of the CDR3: TGTGCCAGCAGTTTAGGGGGGTCGGCTGAAGCTTTCTTT.

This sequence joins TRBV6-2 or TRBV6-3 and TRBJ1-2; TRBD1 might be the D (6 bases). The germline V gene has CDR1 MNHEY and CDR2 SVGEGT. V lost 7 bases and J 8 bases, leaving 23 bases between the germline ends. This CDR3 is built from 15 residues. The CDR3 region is CASTPPDRNDLGYTF. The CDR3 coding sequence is TGTGCCAGCACCCCACCCGACAGGAATGATCTCGGCTACACCTTC.

CDR3 residues: CASSLLGGGGELFF. As DNA, the CDR3 is TGTGCCAGCAGCTTGTTAGGGGGTGGCGGGGAGCTGTTTTTT. The chain has TRBV5-4 and TRBJ2-2; D is possibly TRBD1 (6 bases). Trimming took 1 base from V and 7 from J, leaving 11 bases between them. The CDR3 runs 14 residues. The germline V gene has CDR1 SGHNT and CDR2 YYREEE (reference sequence).

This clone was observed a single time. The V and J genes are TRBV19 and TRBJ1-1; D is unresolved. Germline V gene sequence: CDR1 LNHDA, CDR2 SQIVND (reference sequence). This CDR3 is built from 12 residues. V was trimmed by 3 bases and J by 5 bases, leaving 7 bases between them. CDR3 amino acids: CASSIGRTEAFF. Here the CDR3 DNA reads TGTGCCAGTAGTATTGGCAGGACTGAAGCTTTCTTT.

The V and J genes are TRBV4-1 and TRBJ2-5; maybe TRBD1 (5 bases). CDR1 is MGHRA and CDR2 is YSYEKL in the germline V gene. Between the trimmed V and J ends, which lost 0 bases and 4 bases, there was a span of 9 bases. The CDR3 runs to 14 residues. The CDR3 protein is CASSQEDSPETQYF. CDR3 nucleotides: TGCGCCAGCAGCCAAGAAGACAGCCCAGAGACCCAGTACTTC.

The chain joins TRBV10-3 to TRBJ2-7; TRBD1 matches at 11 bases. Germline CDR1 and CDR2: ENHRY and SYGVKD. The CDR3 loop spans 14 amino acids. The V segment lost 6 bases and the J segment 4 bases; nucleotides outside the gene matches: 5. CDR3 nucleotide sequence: TGTGCCATCAGGGCCGGGACAGGGGGTTACGAGCAGTACTTC. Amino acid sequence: CAIRAGTGGYEQYF.

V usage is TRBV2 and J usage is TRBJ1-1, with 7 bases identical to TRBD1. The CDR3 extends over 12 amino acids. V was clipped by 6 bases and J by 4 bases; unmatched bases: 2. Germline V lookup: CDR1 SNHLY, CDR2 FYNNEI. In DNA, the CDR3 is TGTGCCAGCAGACCAGGGGGCACTGAAGCTTTCTTT. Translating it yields CASRPGGTEAFF.

The CDR3 region is CASSKDRSQGYTF. In DNA form, the CDR3 reads TGTGCCAGCAGCAAGGACAGGTCCCAGGGCTACACCTTC. V usage is TRBV7-2 and J usage is TRBJ1-2; 7 bases are shared with TRBD1. The CDR3 sequence is 13 residues long. The trim removed 5 bases at V and 8 bases at J, leaving 8 bases unmatched. Per the germline V gene, CDR1 is SGHTA and CDR2 is FQGNSA.

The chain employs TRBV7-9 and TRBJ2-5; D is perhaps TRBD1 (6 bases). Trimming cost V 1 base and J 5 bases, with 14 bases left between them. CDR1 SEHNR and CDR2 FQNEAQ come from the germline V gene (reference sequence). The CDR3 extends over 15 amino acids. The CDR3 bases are TGTGCCAGCAGCTTAGAGCCTGGGGGCAGGGAGACCCAGTACTTC. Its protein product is CASSLEPGGRETQYF. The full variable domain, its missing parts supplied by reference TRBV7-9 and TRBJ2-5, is DTGVSQNPRHKITKRGQNVTFRCDPISEHNRLYWYRQTLGQGPEFLTYFQNEAQLEKSRLLSDRFSAERPKGSFSTLEIQRTEQGDSAMYLCASSLEPGGRETQYFGPGTRLLVL.

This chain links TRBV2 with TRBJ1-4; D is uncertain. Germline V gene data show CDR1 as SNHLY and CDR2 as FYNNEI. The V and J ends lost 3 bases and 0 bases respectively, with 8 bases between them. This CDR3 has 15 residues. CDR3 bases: TGTGCCAGCAGTGAGAAGGTTACAACTAATGAAAAACTGTTTTTT. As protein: CASSEKVTTNEKLFF.